Presented here are 25 T cell receptor beta chains from one specimen sequenced in a study of T cell repertoires in cytomegalovirus infection. TCRdb recomputed calls from the reads with MiXCR, one row per CDR3 protein. The top ten clones hold around 14% of a sample with just under 550,000 distinct CDR3 sequences, less than 30% of them seen once. Specimen: PBMCs. All receptors come from a human donor in good health (CMV status not recorded). Some clones in this sample may be carry-over from other donors' samples.

This clonotype was found a few times. J is TRBJ2-3 and V is TRBV7-6; D unresolved. CDR1 and CDR2 (germline): SGHVS, FNYEAQ. The CDR3 is 13 amino acids. V was trimmed by 2 bases and J by 5 bases, leaving 8 bases between them. The CDR3 reads CASSLNGKDTQYF. In DNA form, the CDR3 reads TGTGCCAGCAGCTTAAATGGAAAAGATACGCAGTATTTT.

This clonotype has more than one count but fewer than ten. V usage is TRBV6-5 and J usage is TRBJ2-7; D might be TRBD2 (5 bases). The CDR3 contains 13 residues. V lost 10 bases and J lost 4, with 17 bases in between. Germline-derived CDR1 and CDR2 are MNHEY and SVGAGI. The CDR3 coding sequence is TGTGCCAACCCGACCGCGCGGAGGTACGAGCAGTACGTC. It specifies CANPTARRYEQYV.

As for this clonotype: This may be a read error: a much more frequent sequence differs by one nucleotide. V and J are TRBV7-2 and TRBJ2-7; D is perhaps TRBD2 (6 bases). The germline V gene has CDR1 SGHTA and CDR2 FQGNSA. The V end was cut by 2 bases, the J end by 6 bases, with 17 bases between. The CDR3 contains 15 residues. CDR3 region: CASSLNRAGKAEQYF. DNA of the CDR3: TGTGCCAGCAGCTTAAATCGAGCGGGCAAGGCCGAGCAGTACTTC.

This clonotype showed up many times. The chain combines TRBV7-8 with TRBJ2-3; TRBD1 matches 9 bases. Trimming removed 5 bases from V and 2 bases from J; junction bases left unmatched: 11. The CDR3 spans 17 residues. CDR1 and CDR2 (germline): SGHVS, FQNEAQ. The CDR3 DNA sequence: TGTGCCAGCAGCGCGATTCCGGGACAGGGCGTCACAGATACGCAGTATTTT. It codes for CASSAIPGQGVTDTQYF.

This clonotype came up once. V usage is TRBV18 and J usage is TRBJ2-5, with D perhaps given as TRBD1 or TRBD2 (5 bases each). From germline, CDR1 is KGHSH and CDR2 LQKENI. CDR3 length: 13 residues. V shed 6 bases and J shed 5 bases, with 13 bases lying between them. The CDR3, as DNA: TGTGCCAGCTCCGTGGGGGTGTCGGAGACCCAGTACTTC. Translating it yields CASSVGVSETQYF.

This clonotype occurred many times. The genes are TRBV28 and TRBJ2-1, with D tentatively TRBD1 or TRBD2 (5 bases each). V was clipped by 3 bases and J by 2 bases, with 14 bases between them. CDR1 and CDR2 from the germline V gene are MDHEN and SYDVKM. The CDR3 covers 16 residues. CDR3 DNA sequence: TGTGCCAGCAGTTTCAGGGAAACTAGTACCTACAATGAGCAGTTCTTC. Residues: CASSFRETSTYNEQFF.

The gene calls are TRBV19 and TRBJ2-5; D remains unclear. V shed 7 bases and J shed 6 bases, with 12 bases lying between them. The germline V gene has CDR1 LNHDA and CDR2 SQIVND (reference sequence). The CDR3 is 12 amino acids. The CDR3 DNA reads as TGTGCCAGTATCCGGCCTCGGAAGACCCAGTACTTC. It specifies CASIRPRKTQYF.

V usage is TRBV15 and J usage is TRBJ1-2; D may be TRBD1 (6 bases). The CDR3 is 13 amino acids. V lost 0 bases, J lost 9 bases, and 11 bases lay in between. Germline V gives CDR1 LNHNV, CDR2 YYDKDF (reference sequence). CDR3 in amino acids: CATSRDWRDSYTF. The CDR3 bases are TGTGCCACCAGCAGAGATTGGAGGGACAGCTACACCTTC.

V gene TRBV10-3 combines with J gene TRBJ2-1, with TRBD2 matching 13 bases. The CDR3 is made up of 14 amino acids. Germline CDR1 and CDR2: ENHRY and SYGVKD. With V trimmed by 5 bases and J by 10 bases, 5 bases remained unmatched. The CDR3 DNA follows: TGTGCCATCAGTCCGGGACTAGCGGGGTGGGAGCAGTTCTTC. This codes for CAISPGLAGWEQFF.

This chain connects TRBV18 to TRBJ2-3; 8 positions match TRBD2. CDR1 is KGHSH and CDR2 is LQKENI in the germline V gene. Trimming cost V 3 bases and J 2 bases; bases outside gene matches: 10. The CDR3 consists of 17 residues. CDR3 sequence (DNA): TGTGCCAGCTCACCGTTCACACTAGCGGCCATCACAGATACGCAGTATTTT. It encodes CASSPFTLAAITDTQYF.

The chain carries TRBV14 and TRBJ1-3, with a tentative D call TRBD1 (5 bases). The V end lost 1 base, the J end lost 4 bases, and 11 bases lay between the germline ends. The CDR3 contains 15 residues. Germline values: CDR1 SGHDN, CDR2 FVKESK. The CDR3 nucleotides read TGTGCCAGCAGCCAAGTCGCAGGGAGCGGAAACACCATATATTTT. Translating it yields CASSQVAGSGNTIYF.

The V call is TRBV9, the J call TRBJ2-7; weak D call: TRBD2 (6 bases). Germline V CDR1 and CDR2: SGDLS, YYNGEE. The V end was cut by 0 bases, the J end by 3 bases, with 13 bases between. This CDR3 spans 15 amino acids. This chain's CDR3 is CASSVDSAGDYEQYF. DNA for the CDR3: TGTGCCAGCAGCGTAGATTCAGCGGGCGACTACGAGCAGTACTTC.

In its sample, this clonotype was seen many times. The rearrangement joins TRBV7-2 to TRBJ1-1; D may be TRBD1 (6 bases). The germline CDR1 and CDR2 sequences are SGHTA and FQGNSA. This CDR3 spans 15 amino acids. V was clipped by 0 bases and J by 0 bases, with 8 bases between them. In DNA, the CDR3 is TGTGCCAGCAGCTTAGCTAGGGGGATGAACACTGAAGCTTTCTTT. Translation: CASSLARGMNTEAFF.

This clonotype showed up many times. Here the CDR3 reads CASSSRVGSYEQYF. The CDR3 coding sequence is TGTGCCAGCAGCTCCAGAGTGGGCTCCTACGAGCAGTACTTC. This rearrangement joins TRBV7-8 to TRBJ2-7; D gene ambiguous. CDR3 length: 14 amino acids. The V end lost 4 bases, the J end lost 0 bases, and 10 bases lay between the germline ends. From germline, CDR1 is SGHVS and CDR2 FQNEAQ.

V usage is TRBV18 and J usage is TRBJ2-1; 9 positions match TRBD1. Trimming removed 2 bases from V and 4 bases from J; junction bases left unmatched: 9. CDR3 size: 17 residues. In germline, CDR1 is KGHSH, CDR2 LQKENI. The CDR3 coding sequence is TGTGCCAGCTCACCAACACGGGGGACAGGGCTATACAATGAGCAGTTCTTC. Its translation: CASSPTRGTGLYNEQFF.

This clonotype was seen at least ten times. The chain is built from TRBV11-2 and TRBJ1-2, with TRBD1 as a possible D gene (6 bases). Germline CDR1 reads SGHAT; CDR2 reads FQNNGV. The length of the CDR3 is 13 residues. Trimming left V 2 bases short and J 10 bases short, with 14 bases between. The CDR3 DNA reads as TGTGCCAGCAGCTTACAGGGGAGAGTCGACTACACCTTC. This encodes CASSLQGRVDYTF.

The rearrangement uses TRBV18 and TRBJ1-1; no clear D gene. The CDR3 has 14 amino acids. CDR1 is KGHSH, CDR2 LQKENI, per germline. V lost 3 bases to trimming and J lost 7 bases, with 15 bases between them. This CDR3 reads CASSPSSHYFEAFF. The CDR3 DNA reads TGTGCCAGCTCACCGAGTTCACATTACTTTGAAGCTTTCTTT.

This chain uses TRBV19 with TRBJ1-2, with 10 positions matching TRBD1. Germline trimming cut 7 bases from V and 7 bases from J; bases unmatched to any gene: 9. Germline CDR1 is LNHDA and CDR2 is SQIVND (reference sequence). This CDR3 spans 14 amino acids. CDR3 sequence reads: CASTKDRGTSGYTF. Written as DNA, the CDR3 is TGTGCCAGTACCAAGGACAGGGGGACCTCTGGCTACACCTTC.

The gene calls are TRBV19 and TRBJ2-1; 10 bases line up with TRBD2. The germline CDR1 and CDR2 sequences are LNHDA and SQIVND (reference sequence). With 4 bases clipped from V and 7 bases from J, the junction kept 10 bases outside the gene matches. This CDR3 is built from 16 residues. CDR3 residues: CASSRLSGRGGNEQFF. The CDR3 DNA reads as TGTGCCAGTAGTAGATTGAGCGGGAGGGGCGGTAATGAGCAGTTCTTC. Supplemented by reference TRBV19 and TRBJ2-1, the full variable domain reads DGGITQSPKYLFRKEGQNVTLSCEQNLNHDAMYWYRQDPGQGLRLIYYSQIVNDFQKGDIAEGYSVSREKKESFPLTVTSAQKNPTAFYLCASSRLSGRGGNEQFFGPGTRLTVL.

Only a few counts were recorded for this clonotype. The chain couples TRBV6-1 to TRBJ2-4, with TRBD1 matching over 7 bases. Looked up from germline, CDR1 is MNHNS and CDR2 is SASEGT. Trimming took 4 bases from V and 0 from J; bases not matched to a gene: 15. The CDR3 totals 19 residues. In DNA form, the CDR3 reads TGTGCCAGCAGTGGAGGGGGCCTCAGGCAACGGTTAGCCAAAAACATTCAGTACTTC. It is translated as CASSGGGLRQRLAKNIQYF.

This clonotype was seen at least ten times. This sequence joins TRBV7-2 and TRBJ2-7; 7 bases are a match to TRBD2. Germline CDR1 SGHTA, CDR2 FQGNSA. With V trimmed by 10 bases and J by 3 bases, 6 bases remained unmatched. The CDR3 spans 12 residues. In nucleotides, the CDR3 is TGTGCCACCCGGGGGGAGGACTACGAGCAGTACGTC. This codes for CATRGEDYEQYV.

The chain combines TRBV29-1 with TRBJ2-3; 13 positions match TRBD2. CDR1 is SQVTM, CDR2 ANQGSEA, per germline. With 0 bases clipped from V and 10 bases from J, the junction kept 4 bases outside the gene matches. CDR3 length: 14 amino acids. CDR3 bases: TGCAGCGTTGAAGATTCTACTAGCGGGAGGGCGCAGTATTTT. This codes for CSVEDSTSGRAQYF.

This clonotype was observed at least ten times. This chain joins TRBV7-2 and TRBJ1-2, with D unclear. In germline, CDR1 is SGHTA, CDR2 FQGNSA. With 0 bases removed from V and 3 bases from J, the gap between germline ends came to 8 bases. The CDR3 consists of 14 residues. The CDR3 loop is CASSLADEDYGYTF. As DNA, the CDR3 is TGTGCCAGCAGCTTAGCCGACGAGGACTATGGCTACACCTTC.

This clonotype has more than one count but fewer than ten. In DNA form, the CDR3 reads TGTGCCAGTAATACAGAACTAGCTTTGGGGGATACGCAGTATTTT. Protein: CASNTELALGDTQYF. The chain joins TRBV7-2 to TRBJ2-3; the D gene is possibly TRBD2 (6 bases). V shed 9 bases and J shed 6 bases, with 22 bases lying between them. The germline V gene has CDR1 SGHTA and CDR2 FQGNSA. This CDR3 contains 15 residues.

This clonotype was seen a handful of times. The rearrangement uses TRBV19 and TRBJ1-1, with no clear D. Germline assignment: CDR1 LNHDA and CDR2 SQIVND (reference sequence). CDR3 length: 14 residues. V lost 7 bases and J 1 base, leaving 13 bases between the germline ends. The CDR3 DNA reads as TGTGCCAGTACCCAAACCTCGGGGAACACTGAAGCTTTCTTT. Translated, it gives CASTQTSGNTEAFF.